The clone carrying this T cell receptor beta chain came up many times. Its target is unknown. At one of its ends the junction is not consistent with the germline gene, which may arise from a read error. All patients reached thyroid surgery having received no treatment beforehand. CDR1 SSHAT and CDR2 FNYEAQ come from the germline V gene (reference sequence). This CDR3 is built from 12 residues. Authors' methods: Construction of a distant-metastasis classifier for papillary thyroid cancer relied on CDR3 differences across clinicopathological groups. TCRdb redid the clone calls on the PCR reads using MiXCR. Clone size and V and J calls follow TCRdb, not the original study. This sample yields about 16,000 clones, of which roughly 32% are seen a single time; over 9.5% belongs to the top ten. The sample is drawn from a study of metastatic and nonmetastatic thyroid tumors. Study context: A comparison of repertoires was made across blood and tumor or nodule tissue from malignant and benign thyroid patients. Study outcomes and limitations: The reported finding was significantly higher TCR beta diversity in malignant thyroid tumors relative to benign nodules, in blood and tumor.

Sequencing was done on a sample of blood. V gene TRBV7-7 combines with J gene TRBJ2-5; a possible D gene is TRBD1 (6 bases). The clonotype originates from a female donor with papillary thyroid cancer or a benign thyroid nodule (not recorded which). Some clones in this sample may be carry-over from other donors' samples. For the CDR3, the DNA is TGTGCTAGCAGCATTACAGGGGAGACCCAGTACTTC. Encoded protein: CASSITGETQYF.